Below are 10 T cell receptor beta chains sequenced from a single sample in a study of response to subunit inactivated influenza vaccine. TCRdb analysed the RT-PCR reads with MiXCR anew, one entry per CDR3 protein. The repertoire includes over 400,000 distinct CDR3 sequences, approximately 12% of them detected once, and about an eighth sits in the top ten. This specimen consisted of PBMCs from blood, obtained 45 days after vaccination. These receptors came from a man aged 50 to 59 who received an inactivated influenza vaccine.

The V call is TRBV27, the J call TRBJ2-3; D is possibly TRBD2 (6 bases). CDR3 length equals 13 residues. Trimming removed 3 bases at V and 5 bases at J, with 9 bases between. Germline V gene data show CDR1 as MNHEY and CDR2 as SMNVEV (reference sequence). The CDR3 region is CASSFRAGDTQYF. The CDR3 DNA sequence: TGTGCCAGCAGTTTTAGAGCGGGAGATACGCAGTATTTT.

This chain links TRBV3-1 with TRBJ2-5; unclear D gene. Germline V lookup: CDR1 LGHDT, CDR2 YNNKEL (reference sequence). The CDR3 contains 15 residues. The V and J ends lost 2 bases and 1 base respectively, with 11 bases between them. In DNA form, the CDR3 reads TGTGCCAGCAGCCAACCTTTGACATCCCAAGAGACCCAGTACTTC. This translates into CASSQPLTSQETQYF.

The rearrangement joins TRBV5-5 to TRBJ1-2; 9 nucleotides match TRBD1. This CDR3 is 15 amino acids long. V lost 5 bases to trimming and J lost 2 bases; unmatched junction nucleotides: 7. Germline-derived CDR1 and CDR2 are SGHKS and YYEKEE (reference sequence). The chain's CDR3 is CASSSGTGTNYGYTF. The CDR3 DNA reads as TGTGCCAGCAGTTCCGGGACAGGGACCAACTATGGCTACACCTTC.

The table lists this clonotype with many counts. This chain joins TRBV4-2 and TRBJ2-7, with 9 nucleotides matching TRBD1. With 0 bases clipped from V and 6 bases from J, the junction kept 9 bases outside the gene matches. The CDR3 length is 16 residues. Germline lookup yields CDR1 LGHNA and CDR2 YNFKEQ. In nucleotides, the CDR3 is TGTGCCAGCAGCCAAGATCTAGAGACAGGGGGTCGCGAGCAGTACTTC. Its protein product is CASSQDLETGGREQYF.

This clonotype came up a few times. V and J are TRBV20-1 and TRBJ2-3; 8 bases align to TRBD2. V was clipped by 3 bases and J by 5 bases; unmatched bases: 10. The CDR3 consists of 15 residues. From germline, CDR1 is DFQATT and CDR2 SNEGSKA (reference sequence). CDR3 sequence: CSASSSGGALDTQYF. The CDR3 DNA follows: TGCAGTGCTAGTTCGTCGGGGGGGGCCTTAGATACGCAGTATTTT.

The chain uses TRBV28 and TRBJ2-7, with 9 bases lining up with TRBD2. The CDR3 has 15 residues. Germline CDR1 is MDHEN and CDR2 is SYDVKM. V shed 1 base and J 6 bases; nucleotides not matched to a gene: 7. DNA for the CDR3: TGTGCCAGCAGTTTATTGCGGGGGGGCCTCGTCGAGCAGTACTTC. Protein: CASSLLRGGLVEQYF.

This chain uses TRBV3-1 with TRBJ1-4; D unclear. The V gene lost 3 bases and the J gene lost 13 bases, with 12 bases spanning the gap. The CDR3 spans 12 residues. In germline, CDR1 is LGHDT, CDR2 YNNKEL (reference sequence). The CDR3 spells CASSQLRGRLFF. CDR3 coding DNA: TGTGCCAGCAGCCAGCTCCGGGGAAGACTGTTTTTT.

This clonotype was observed a few times. As DNA, the CDR3 is TGCGCCAGCAGCGGGGGACAGCTAATCGATTCACCCCTCCACTTT. Translation gives CASSGGQLIDSPLHF. J is TRBJ1-6 and V is TRBV5-1; 7 bases map to TRBD1. V lost 4 bases to trimming and J lost 8 bases; unmatched junction nucleotides: 9. Per germline, CDR1 SGHRS and CDR2 YFSETQ. This CDR3 has 15 amino acids.

The gene calls are TRBV9 and TRBJ2-1; TRBD1 matches 8 bases. Germline-derived CDR1 and CDR2 are SGDLS and YYNGEE. Germline trimming cut 2 bases from V and 4 bases from J; bases unmatched to any gene: 5. The CDR3 has 15 amino acids. The CDR3 sequence: CASSVTGGLYNEQFF. DNA of the CDR3: TGTGCCAGCAGCGTCACAGGGGGGCTATACAATGAGCAGTTCTTC.

This clonotype was seen many times. The chain carries TRBV7-2 and TRBJ2-1; 7 bases match TRBD2. J lost 5 bases, V lost 1 base, and 2 bases had no gene match. This CDR3 is built from 14 residues. Germline V gene data show CDR1 as SGHTA and CDR2 as FQGNSA. CDR3 sequence reads: CASSLGDYNNEQFF. Here the CDR3 DNA reads TGTGCCAGCAGCTTAGGGGACTATAACAATGAGCAGTTCTTC.